Presented here are 22 T cell receptor beta chains from one specimen sequenced in a study of blood T cell repertoires in COVID-19. Generated by immunoSEQ multiplex PCR, the TCRdb table keeps only in-frame clones and is missing some. Among roughly 100,000 clones, just under 85% were seen once, and the ten largest hold over 9.5%. Sequenced material: peripheral blood. The receptor set was obtained from a man aged 35-49 years with active or convalescent COVID-19.

This chain uses TRBV7-2 with TRBJ2-7; 11 nucleotides match TRBD2. V trimming: 3 bases; J trimming: 3 bases; junction bases outside the gene matches: 4. Germline assignment: CDR1 SGHTA and CDR2 FQGNSA. The CDR3 totals 15 residues. The CDR3 spells CASSLASGGIYEQYF. CDR3 nucleotide sequence: TGTGCCAGCAGCTTGGCTAGCGGGGGGATCTACGAGCAGTACTTC.

This clone appeared once. V usage is TRBV9 and J usage is TRBJ2-5, with no clear D. Germline V gene sequence: CDR1 SGDLS, CDR2 YYNGEE. This CDR3 region has 13 residues. With 3 bases removed from V and 0 bases from J, the gap between germline ends came to 6 bases. The CDR3 bases are TGTGCCAGCAGCGGACAAAACCAAGAGACCCAGTACTTC. Encoded protein: CASSGQNQETQYF.

The J gene is TRBJ2-2, the V gene TRBV7-9; 12 bases fit TRBD1. CDR3 length: 16 amino acids. Germline assignment: CDR1 SEHNR and CDR2 FQNEAQ (reference sequence). Trimming removed 7 bases from V and 8 bases from J; junction bases left unmatched: 11. The DNA for the CDR3 is TGTGCCAGCAAACAAGCCGGGACAGGGGGCGCGGGGGAGCTGTTTTTT. It translates to CASKQAGTGGAGELFF.

The chain recombines TRBV3-1 (or the pseudogene TRBV3-2) with TRBJ2-1; a weak D match, TRBD1 (6 bases). Trimming shortened V by 1 base and J by 9 bases, and 16 bases separated the two germline ends. The CDR3 runs 15 residues. The germline V gene has CDR1 LGHDT and CDR2 YNNKEL (reference sequence). CDR3 loop: CASSQGWAGVREQFF. CDR3 nucleotide sequence: TGTGCCAGCAGCCAAGGGTGGGCAGGGGTACGTGAGCAGTTCTTC.

This clone was counted only a few times. The rearrangement links TRBV6-1 to TRBJ1-3, with 8 bases fitting TRBD1. Trimming at V came to 3 bases and at J to 3 bases, leaving 10 bases not matched to a gene. The length of the CDR3 is 17 residues. Looked up from germline, CDR1 is MNHNS and CDR2 is SASEGT. CDR3 nucleotides: TGTGCCAGCAGTGAGCCCGGACAGGGAAGAATTGGAAACACCATATATTTT. Its translation: CASSEPGQGRIGNTIYF.

V and J are TRBV7-9 and TRBJ1-3; 9 nucleotides agree with TRBD1. The CDR3 contains 16 residues. From germline, CDR1 is SEHNR and CDR2 FQNEAQ (reference sequence). V was clipped by 5 bases and J by 3 bases; unmatched bases: 8. The CDR3 loop is CASSTRTGADGNTIYF. Here the CDR3 DNA reads TGTGCCAGCAGCACGCGGACAGGGGCTGATGGAAACACCATATATTTT.

This chain joins TRBV4-1 and TRBJ2-3; 10 positions match TRBD2. Losses at the gene ends were 0 bases for V and 2 bases for J; bases not matched to a gene: 5. Germline-derived CDR1 and CDR2 are MGHRA and YSYEKL. This CDR3 has 17 amino acids. The CDR3 loop reads CASSQEPSGGHTDTQYF. CDR3 coding DNA: TGCGCCAGCAGCCAAGAACCTAGCGGGGGCCACACAGATACGCAGTATTTT.

The rearrangement uses TRBV9 and TRBJ2-2, with D perhaps matching TRBD2 (5 bases). The germline V gene has CDR1 SGDLS and CDR2 YYNGEE. The V and J ends lost 0 bases and 4 bases respectively, with 10 bases between them. The CDR3 loop spans 15 amino acids. The CDR3 loop is CASSVDPRATGELFF. The CDR3 nucleotides are TGTGCCAGCAGCGTAGACCCGCGGGCCACCGGGGAGCTGTTTTTT.

The J gene is TRBJ2-3, the V gene TRBV27; D may be TRBD2 (5 bases). Germline V CDR1 and CDR2: MNHEY, SMNVEV (reference sequence). The ends were cut back, 1 base at V and 1 base at J, with 12 bases in the middle. This CDR3 has 16 residues. As DNA, the CDR3 is TGTGCCAGCAGTTTATTAGGACTCCGAGGCACAGATACGCAGTATTTT. Its protein is CASSLLGLRGTDTQYF.

The gene calls are TRBV3-1 (or the pseudogene TRBV3-2) and TRBJ1-6; no clear D gene. Trimming removed 6 bases at V and 7 bases at J, with 13 bases between. The CDR3 loop spans 14 amino acids. CDR1 and CDR2 (germline): LGHDT, YNNKEL (reference sequence). The CDR3 here is CASRGEKGNSPLHF. CDR3 DNA: TGTGCCAGCAGGGGAGAAAAGGGAAATTCACCCCTCCACTTT.

The V and J genes are TRBV18 and TRBJ2-7; TRBD2 agrees at 7 bases. V was pared by 7 bases and J by 2 bases, with 20 bases of the junction left unmatched. The germline gives CDR1 KGHSH, CDR2 LQKENI. The CDR3 sequence is 18 residues long. CDR3 region: CASFSPKTSNGGAYEQYF. In DNA form, the CDR3 reads TGTGCCAGCTTCTCACCGAAAACTTCGAATGGGGGGGCCTACGAGCAGTACTTC.

This chain joins TRBV7-2 and TRBJ2-5, with TRBD2 matching 12 bases. The CDR3 extends over 14 amino acids. J was trimmed by 4 bases and V by 5 bases; bases with no gene match: 2. Germline V gene sequence: CDR1 SGHTA, CDR2 FQGNSA. CDR3 coding DNA: TGTGCCAGCAGCACTAGCGGGGGGCCAGAGACCCAGTACTTC. It codes for CASSTSGGPETQYF.

The chain joins TRBV5-1 to TRBJ1-5; 11 nucleotides match TRBD1. Germline CDR1 is SGHRS and CDR2 is YFSETQ. This CDR3 has 15 amino acids. J gave up 7 bases and V 4 bases, and 7 bases lay outside the gene matches. CDR3 amino acids: CASSPGTGGAQPQHF. CDR3 nucleotides: TGCGCCAGCAGCCCAGGGACAGGGGGTGCACAGCCCCAGCATTTT.

The chain carries TRBV5-1 and TRBJ2-3, with D possibly TRBD2 on 5 matching bases. The CDR3 is made up of 14 amino acids. Trimming cost V 3 bases and J 2 bases, with 10 bases left between them. Germline lookup yields CDR1 SGHRS and CDR2 YFSETQ. The CDR3 DNA is TGCGCCAGCAGCTCACCCGGGGACACAGATACGCAGTATTTT. It encodes CASSSPGDTDTQYF.

The chain uses TRBV5-6 and TRBJ2-3; 9 bases match TRBD2. V shed 1 base, J shed 1 base, and the junction held 1 base outside the gene matches. Germline V gene lookup returns CDR1 SGHDT and CDR2 YYEEEE. CDR3 size: 15 residues. CDR3 protein: CASSLLAGRTDTQYF. The CDR3 region has the DNA TGTGCCAGCAGCTTGCTAGCGGGACGCACAGATACGCAGTATTTT.

This clone came up a few times. The genes are TRBV4-3 and TRBJ2-4; weak D call: TRBD1 (6 bases). Germline V gives CDR1 LGHNA, CDR2 YSLEER. The CDR3 sequence is 14 residues long. Between the trimmed V and J ends, which lost 4 bases and 6 bases, there was a span of 13 bases. The CDR3 sequence is CASSRVPQGNIQYF. In DNA, the CDR3 is TGCGCCAGCAGCCGGGTACCACAGGGAAACATTCAGTACTTC.

The chain joins TRBV28 to TRBJ2-7; tentative D call: TRBD1 (7 bases). V lost 6 bases and J lost 4, with 19 bases in between. The CDR3 sequence is 15 residues long. Germline CDR1 is MDHEN and CDR2 is SYDVKM. In DNA form, the CDR3 reads TGTGCCAGCAGCCCCCCGCGCGGGACAGCGTACGAGCAGTACTTC. The encoded protein is CASSPPRGTAYEQYF.

DNA of the CDR3: TGTGCCAGCAGCTGGGACAGCCTTAATTCACCCCTCCACTTT. Protein sequence: CASSWDSLNSPLHF. The chain employs TRBV6-5 and TRBJ1-6; TRBD1 agrees at 7 bases. V shed 6 bases, J shed 6 bases, and the junction held 5 bases outside the gene matches. CDR1 and CDR2 (germline): MNHEY, SVGAGI. This CDR3 has 14 residues.

The V and J genes are TRBV15 and TRBJ2-3, with TRBD2 matching over 7 bases. J was trimmed by 4 bases and V by 1 base; bases with no gene match: 8. CDR1 and CDR2 from the germline V gene are LNHNV and YYDKDF (reference sequence). The CDR3 length is 16 residues. In DNA, the CDR3 is TGTGCCACCAGCAGAGTCTCCGGACTAGTCTCAGATACGCAGTATTTT. It codes for CATSRVSGLVSDTQYF.

The chain employs TRBV15 and TRBJ1-1, with 12 nucleotides matching TRBD1. V was pared by 2 bases and J by 5 bases, with 9 bases of the junction left unmatched. The CDR3 consists of 17 residues. In germline, CDR1 is LNHNV, CDR2 YYDKDF (reference sequence). CDR3 in amino acids: CATSRPGQGALRTEAFF. The CDR3 nucleotides are TGTGCCACCAGCAGACCGGGACAGGGGGCGCTTAGAACTGAAGCTTTCTTT.

This sequence joins TRBV19 and TRBJ2-3; the match to TRBD1 covers 9 bases. The germline V gene encodes CDR1 LNHDA and CDR2 SQIVND (reference sequence). The CDR3 extends over 17 amino acids. V was clipped by 4 bases and J by 1 base; unmatched bases: 9. DNA of the CDR3: TGTGCCAGTAGTACTTCCGGGACAGGGCATCGCACAGATACGCAGTATTTT. This translates into CASSTSGTGHRTDTQYF.

The CDR3 loop reads CASSVGAANYGYTF. Written as DNA, the CDR3 is TGTGCCAGTAGTGTGGGGGCGGCCAACTATGGCTACACCTTC. The chain joins TRBV19 to TRBJ1-2, with D perhaps TRBD1 (6 bases). Trimming left V 5 bases short and J 2 bases short, with 12 bases between. The germline V gene has CDR1 LNHDA and CDR2 SQIVND (reference sequence). The CDR3 totals 14 residues.